In this sample, the clone carrying this TCR beta chain turned up many times. Antigen: not known. This specimen belongs to a study of CD8 T cells in ankylosing spondylitis. Study-level points and caveats: Reactive arthritis synovial fluid and blood previously showed some of these motif variants. From matched ankylosing spondylitis synovial fluid, disease-linked clones were reportedly recovered at significantly enriched levels.

Researchers built TCR beta libraries using quantitative 5'-RACE with molecular barcodes. TCRdb itself ran the 5' RACE reads through MiXCR, one entry per CDR3 protein. Here the sample spans around 180,000 distinct CDR3 sequences, 10% to 15% being singletons. Trimming cost V 4 bases and J 1 base; bases outside gene matches: 4. Germline V gene lookup returns CDR1 SGHRS and CDR2 YFSETQ. The CDR3 consists of 14 residues. The J gene is TRBJ2-5, the V gene TRBV5-1; TRBD1 agrees at 7 bases. Sequencing was performed on blood, either unsorted or a sorted T cell fraction (not recorded which). This sequence was found in a female donor with ankylosing spondylitis or in good health (not recorded which). CDR3 nucleotides: TGCGCCAGCAGCCCCGGGACAGTCCAAGAGACCCAGTACTTC. Encoded protein: CASSPGTVQETQYF.